The 29 T cell receptor beta chains in this list originate from one sample, sequenced in a study of breast tumors, draining lymph nodes, adjacent tissues. From the multiplex PCR reads, TCRdb called clonotypes with MiXCR, one entry per CDR3 protein. The sample includes more than 14,000 distinct CDR3 sequences, roughly 50% of them seen just once. Sequencing used tumor-adjacent breast tissue. The receptors were sampled from a female donor with breast cancer. Some clones in this sample may be carry-over from other donors' samples.

This clonotype was detected only a few times. This chain uses TRBV2 with TRBJ2-5; 7 bases fit TRBD2. This CDR3 has 14 residues. Germline lookup yields CDR1 SNHLY and CDR2 FYNNEI. Trimming at V came to 1 base and at J to 6 bases, leaving 5 bases not matched to a gene. The CDR3 here is CASSEVQGGKTQYF. The DNA of the CDR3 is TGTGCCAGCAGTGAAGTCCAGGGAGGGAAGACCCAGTACTTC. Complete variable domain (other parts from reference TRBV2 and TRBJ2-5): EPEVTQTPSHQVTQMGQEVILRCVPISNHLYFYWYRQILGQKVEFLVSFYNNEISEKSEIFDDQFSVERPDGSNFTLKIRSTKLEDSAMYFCASSEVQGGKTQYFGPGTRLLVL.

There are many counts of this clonotype. The chain couples TRBV29-1 to TRBJ2-7; no firm D call. Germline CDR1 and CDR2: SQVTM and ANQGSEA. CDR3 length equals 11 residues. V was shortened by 1 base and J by 7 bases, with 8 bases between the two germline ends. The CDR3 sequence: CSVEGLGEQYF. The CDR3 nucleotides read TGCAGCGTTGAAGGTCTGGGAGAGCAGTACTTC.

This clonotype was detected once. The J gene is TRBJ2-7, the V gene TRBV10-3; D may be TRBD1 (6 bases). The CDR3 contains 16 residues. Germline V gives CDR1 ENHRY, CDR2 SYGVKD. V was cut by 0 bases and J by 3 bases, with 15 bases left in between. CDR3 protein: CAISESLAGRGYEQYF. The CDR3 region has the DNA TGTGCCATCAGTGAGTCGCTTGCGGGCAGGGGCTACGAGCAGTACTTC.

This clonotype was detected ten times or more. The V gene is TRBV20-1, the J gene TRBJ2-5, with D perhaps being TRBD1 or TRBD2 (5 bases each). The CDR3 runs 15 residues. Germline CDR1 DFQATT, CDR2 SNEGSKA (reference sequence). The ends were cut back, 3 bases at V and 0 bases at J, with 14 bases in the middle. The CDR3 DNA reads TGCAGTGCTAGGGATGGTGGGACGTACCAAGAGACCCAGTACTTC. As protein: CSARDGGTYQETQYF.

This clonotype showed up just a few times. The rearrangement joins TRBV7-2 to TRBJ1-2; D gene unclear. This CDR3 region has 14 residues. Germline lookup yields CDR1 SGHTA and CDR2 FQGNSA. Trimming pared 5 bases from V and 5 bases from J, leaving 15 bases between. In nucleotides, the CDR3 is TGTGCCAGCAGCCTACAGCAACGGTTGTATGGCTACACCTTC. Translation gives CASSLQQRLYGYTF.

The J gene is TRBJ1-4, the V gene TRBV29-1; no firm D call. Looked up from germline, CDR1 is SQVTM and CDR2 is ANQGSEA. This CDR3 contains 12 residues. The V and J ends lost 0 bases and 6 bases respectively, with 5 bases between them. The DNA for the CDR3 is TGCAGCGTTGAAGATCGGGATGAAAAACTGTTTTTT. It is translated as CSVEDRDEKLFF. Together with reference TRBV29-1 and TRBJ1-4, the CDR3 gives the full variable domain: SAVISQKPSRDICQRGTSLTIQCQVDSQVTMMFWYRQQPGQSLTLIATANQGSEATYESGFVIDKFPISRPNLTFSTLTVSNMSPEDSSIYLCSVEDRDEKLFFGSGTQLSVL.

As concerns this clonotype: The DNA is left out, because the CDR3 cannot be placed on it with certainty; the CDR3 is given as TCRdb lists it. The V and J genes are TRBV7-5 and TRBJ2-3; TRBD2 was called by the table and not checked on the DNA. TRBV7-5 is a pseudogene. A total of 18 residues make up the CDR3, ends included. CDR3 region: CISVPAAQLAGVADTQYF.

This clonotype was seen ten or more times. This may arise from a read error, as a much more abundant clone is one base away. This rearrangement joins TRBV4-2 to TRBJ1-3; D ambiguous. Germline CDR1 reads LGHNA; CDR2 reads YNFKEQ. The CDR3 consists of 16 residues. The CDR3 DNA is TGTGCCAGCAGCCAAGATTTCCTAGTGTCTGGAAACACCATACATTTT. It translates to CASSQDFLVSGNTIHF.

At least ten counts were recorded for this clonotype. The V call is TRBV5-1, the J call TRBJ2-1; 10 nucleotides line up with TRBD2. V gave up 4 bases and J gave up 2 bases; unmatched junction bases: 6. The CDR3 spans 16 residues. Germline loops: CDR1 SGHRS, CDR2 YFSETQ. The CDR3 nucleotides read TGCGCCAGCAGCCCCCAGGGACTAGCGCCCTACAATGAGCAGTTCTTC. This encodes CASSPQGLAPYNEQFF.

This clonotype was recorded at least ten times. Written as DNA, the CDR3 is TGTGCCAGCAGTCGGGGCCTTCGAGGGGGCGAAGAGACCCAGTACTTC. This sequence encodes CASSRGLRGGEETQYF. V usage is TRBV6-2 or TRBV6-3 and J usage is TRBJ2-5; 7 bases fit TRBD1. V lost 5 bases and J lost 3; bases outside the gene matches: 12. This CDR3 spans 16 amino acids. Germline V gene lookup returns CDR1 MNHEY and CDR2 SVGEGT.

CDR3 sequence (DNA): TGTGCCAGCAGCTCTACTAACCCGGGACTAGCTTTTGCGCCCACTGTCTACGAGCAGTACTTC. Its translation: CASSSTNPGLAFAPTVYEQYF. The chain uses TRBV7-9 and TRBJ2-7, with 9 bases identical to TRBD2. The CDR3 loop spans 21 amino acids. The V gene's germline CDR1 is SEHNR and CDR2 FQNEAQ (reference sequence). V was clipped by 4 bases and J by 3 bases; unmatched bases: 25.

This clonotype rates as medium-sized (0.01 to 0.1%). This sequence joins TRBV7-2 and TRBJ2-7; TRBD1 aligns across 7 bases. Per germline, CDR1 SGHTA and CDR2 FQGNSA. V was pared by 5 bases and J by 2 bases, with 9 bases of the junction left unmatched. The CDR3 spans 15 residues. Written as DNA, the CDR3 is TGTGCCAGCAGCAAACACCAGGGGGACCCCTACGAGCAGTACTTC. Protein product: CASSKHQGDPYEQYF.

This clonotype was detected ten times or more. The chain combines TRBV4-1 with TRBJ1-2, with 9 bases that match TRBD1. This CDR3 has 15 amino acids. After removal of 3 bases from V and 8 bases from J, the junction contained 10 bases not matched to a gene. Germline lookup yields CDR1 MGHRA and CDR2 YSYEKL. The CDR3 loop is CASSQGPGQGFGYTF. CDR3 DNA sequence: TGCGCCAGCAGCCAGGGACCGGGACAGGGCTTCGGCTACACCTTC.

This clonotype was seen repeatedly, ten times or more. The rearrangement uses TRBV4-1 and TRBJ2-2; 10 bases agree with TRBD2. The J segment lost 3 bases and the V segment lost 6 bases, leaving 7 bases of the junction unmatched. Germline V CDR1 and CDR2: MGHRA, YSYEKL. The CDR3 contains 16 residues. The DNA of the CDR3 is TGCGCCAGCAGTCCCCTAGCGGGGGAGGACACCGGGGAGCTGTTTTTT. Protein: CASSPLAGEDTGELFF.

By sample share, this clonotype is medium-sized. The chain couples TRBV20-1 to TRBJ1-6, with 7 bases matching TRBD1. J gave up 9 bases and V 0 bases, and 5 bases lay outside the gene matches. The CDR3 is 14 residues long. Germline V gene sequence: CDR1 DFQATT, CDR2 SNEGSKA (reference sequence). CDR3 in DNA: TGCAGTGCTAGAGAACAGGGGTTCGTTTCACCCCTCCACTTT. It codes for CSAREQGFVSPLHF.

In its sample, this clonotype was seen many times. The V and J genes are TRBV7-2 and TRBJ1-5; D gene unclear. V was trimmed by 1 base and J by 5 bases, leaving 6 bases between them. The CDR3 spans 13 residues. Looked up from germline, CDR1 is SGHTA and CDR2 is FQGNSA. CDR3 protein: CASSLERDQPQHF. In nucleotides, the CDR3 is TGTGCCAGCAGCTTAGAGCGGGATCAGCCCCAGCATTTT. The full variable domain, completed using reference TRBV7-2 and TRBJ1-5, is GAGVSQSPSNKVTEKGKDVELRCDPISGHTALYWYRQSLGQGLEFLIYFQGNSAPDKSGLPSDRFSAERTGGSVSTLTIQRTQQEDSAVYLCASSLERDQPQHFGDGTRLSIL.

This clonotype was observed at least ten times. With a much larger clone just one base away, this may be a read error. The rearrangement uses TRBV6-5 and TRBJ1-4; no clear D gene. Trimming removed 6 bases from V and 0 bases from J, with 8 bases in between. Looked up from germline, CDR1 is MNHEY and CDR2 is SVGAGI. The CDR3 has 14 amino acids. The DNA for the CDR3 is TGTGCCAGCAGCCACCCTGCAACTAATGAAAAACTGTTTTTT. Translating it yields CASSHPATNEKLFF.

J is TRBJ2-7 and V is TRBV12-3 or TRBV12-4, with 7 bases identical to TRBD2. Trimming took 10 bases from V and 2 from J; bases not matched to a gene: 5. The CDR3 totals 12 residues. DNA of the CDR3: TGTGCCAACAGCAGCGGGGCCTACGAGCAGTACTTC. Amino acids: CANSSGAYEQYF.

In this sample, this clonotype turned up many times. V usage is TRBV29-1 and J usage is TRBJ2-2; 11 positions agree with TRBD2. The CDR3 runs to 17 residues. V lost 1 base, J lost 7 bases, and 11 bases stayed unmatched. CDR1 is SQVTM and CDR2 is ANQGSEA in the germline V gene. The CDR3 protein is CSVEGLTSGSGVGELFF. The DNA of the CDR3 is TGCAGCGTTGAAGGCCTCACTAGCGGGAGTGGGGTCGGGGAGCTGTTTTTT.

At least ten counts were recorded for this clonotype. V is TRBV27 and J is TRBJ2-5; TRBD1 agrees at 8 bases. V gave up 2 bases and J gave up 5 bases; unmatched junction bases: 10. The CDR3 spans 16 residues. Germline values: CDR1 MNHEY, CDR2 SMNVEV (reference sequence). The CDR3 spells CASSLSSSGGEETQYF. The CDR3 DNA reads TGTGCCAGCAGTTTAAGTTCGTCAGGGGGCGAGGAGACCCAGTACTTC.

The chain is built from TRBV9 and TRBJ1-2, with no clear D. Germline V gene data show CDR1 as SGDLS and CDR2 as YYNGEE. The CDR3 is 16 residues long. V shed 1 base and J shed 7 bases, with 20 bases lying between them. For the CDR3, the DNA is TGTGCCAGCAGCGTACCTAGGACCCAACCACGATCTGGCTACACCTTC. Amino acids: CASSVPRTQPRSGYTF.

This clonotype was seen repeatedly, ten times or more. The rearrangement joins TRBV30 to TRBJ2-2; TRBD2 aligns across 7 bases. Germline values: CDR1 GTSNPN, CDR2 SVGIG (reference sequence). V lost 7 bases to trimming and J lost 5 bases; unmatched junction nucleotides: 4. The CDR3 loop spans 12 amino acids. The CDR3 region is CASLGGTGELFF. CDR3 coding DNA: TGTGCCTCCTTGGGGGGGACCGGGGAGCTGTTTTTT. The full variable domain, completed using reference TRBV30 and TRBJ2-2, is SQTIHQWPATLVQPVGSPLSLECTVEGTSNPNLYWYRQAAGRGLQLLFYSVGIGQISSEVPQNLSASRPQDRQFILSSKKLLLSDSGFYLCASLGGTGELFFGEGSRLTVL.

This clonotype was seen many times. This sequence joins TRBV5-6 and TRBJ2-1; TRBD1 matches at 8 bases. V lost 4 bases, J lost 3 bases, and 6 bases stayed unmatched. The germline V gene encodes CDR1 SGHDT and CDR2 YYEEEE. The CDR3 is 15 residues long. CDR3 region: CASSQTGALYNEQFF. The CDR3 nucleotides read TGTGCCAGCAGCCAGACAGGGGCCCTCTACAATGAGCAGTTCTTC.

This clonotype was seen once. The gene calls are TRBV4-2 and TRBJ1-2; D not resolved. The V gene's germline CDR1 is LGHNA and CDR2 YNFKEQ. This CDR3 spans 12 amino acids. Trimming cost V 1 base and J 6 bases, with 6 bases left between them. The CDR3 sequence is CASSQVTDGYTF. The CDR3 DNA is TGTGCCAGCAGCCAAGTAACTGATGGCTACACCTTC.

This clonotype was detected ten times or more. A much larger clone lies a single base off, so this may be a read error. The J gene is TRBJ2-1, the V gene TRBV20-1, with TRBD2 matching 15 bases. This CDR3 region has 17 residues. V lost 5 bases to trimming and J lost 12 bases; unmatched junction nucleotides: 17. Germline V gene lookup returns CDR1 DFQATT and CDR2 SNEGSKA (reference sequence). The CDR3 is CSAGSVAGLAGGRGQFF. CDR3 DNA: TGCAGTGCTGGTTCGGTTGCCGGACTAGCGGGGGGGCGGGGGCAGTTCTTC.

This clonotype was recorded at least ten times. The CDR3 sequence: CSVESEQGAFGYTF. The DNA of the CDR3 is TGCAGCGTTGAAAGCGAACAGGGGGCTTTTGGCTACACCTTC. This chain joins TRBV29-1 and TRBJ1-2; 9 nucleotides agree with TRBD1. The CDR3 runs to 14 residues. Looked up from germline, CDR1 is SQVTM and CDR2 is ANQGSEA. V lost 2 bases and J lost 7; bases outside the gene matches: 8. Complete variable domain (other parts from reference TRBV29-1 and TRBJ1-2): SAVISQKPSRDICQRGTSLTIQCQVDSQVTMMFWYRQQPGQSLTLIATANQGSEATYESGFVIDKFPISRPNLTFSTLTVSNMSPEDSSIYLCSVESEQGAFGYTFGSGTRLTVV.

This clonotype showed up just a few times. The chain recombines TRBV5-6 with TRBJ1-4; 7 nucleotides align to TRBD1. CDR1 and CDR2 from the germline V gene are SGHDT and YYEEEE. CDR3 size: 13 residues. Trimming cost V 1 base and J 8 bases; bases outside gene matches: 2. The CDR3 sequence: CASSLRGREKLFF. The CDR3 DNA is TGTGCCAGCAGCTTGAGGGGGCGGGAAAAACTGTTTTTT.

This rearrangement joins TRBV15 to TRBJ1-3; a possible D gene is TRBD1 (6 bases). The CDR3 extends over 17 amino acids. The V end lost 3 bases, the J end lost 0 bases, and 15 bases lay between the germline ends. Germline assignment: CDR1 LNHNV and CDR2 YYDKDF (reference sequence). The CDR3 sequence: CATSRGGGGGSGNTIYF. CDR3 DNA sequence: TGTGCCACCAGCAGGGGGGGCGGGGGGGGCTCTGGAAACACCATATATTTT.

This clonotype was found many times. The chain has TRBV11-2 and TRBJ2-1; 8 bases line up with TRBD2. Germline CDR1 is SGHAT and CDR2 is FQNNGV. Germline trimming cut 5 bases from V and 4 bases from J; bases unmatched to any gene: 7. The CDR3 loop spans 15 amino acids. CDR3 sequence (DNA): TGTGCCAGCAGCATGGGGGGCGGGGGGTACAATGAGCAGTTCTTC. Translation gives CASSMGGGGYNEQFF.